This T cell receptor beta chain was identified in a study of blood T cell repertoires in COVID-19. Study information: Collection of acute and convalescent COVID-19 samples took place in the United States, Italy and Spain. PBMCs, B-cell-depleted T cells, or T cells provided the cDNA or gDNA that made up the material.

CDR1 LGHNT and CDR2 FRNRAP come from the germline V gene. The CDR3 contains 14 residues. Trimming left V 9 bases short and J 3 bases short, with 15 bases between. The authors' processing: Estimation of nucleated cell counts relied on the amplification of reference gene primers. TCRdb keeps only in-frame clones here, not all; method: immunoSEQ multiplex PCR. For V, J and clone size, that table is used; D and trimming come from the DNA. The profile shows over 150,000 clones, roughly 80% of them singletons. The rearrangement links TRBV12-5 to TRBJ1-3; perhaps TRBD1 as D (6 bases). The source is an older man with acute or convalescent COVID-19. Sequencing input: peripheral blood. CDR3 nucleotides: TGTGCTAGCGAGAGGGGGACAAATGGAAACACCATATATTTT. It encodes CASERGTNGNTIYF.